This T cell receptor (beta chain) was sequenced during a study of a mutant IDH1 vaccine in newly diagnosed glioma. Trimming took 7 bases from V and 5 from J, leaving 17 bases between them. Germline CDR1 reads SEHNR; CDR2 reads FQNEAQ (reference sequence). The CDR3 loop spans 14 amino acids. This clone was seen more than once but under ten times. Its antigen is not identified. Assay: immunoSEQ multiplex PCR; the TCRdb copy retains only in-frame clones and omits some. This table has 55,000 to 70,000 clones, about 88% appearing once. Time point described: week 11, during vaccination. Topical imiquimod accompanied each vaccine dose, which consisted of 300 ug of mutant IDH1 20-mer peptide.

This sequence originates from a man aged 35 to 55 with glioma. Sequenced here: PBMCs, sampled from a glioma patient whose treatment included an IDH1 peptide vaccine. This chain links TRBV7-9 with TRBJ1-2; tentatively, D is TRBD1 (6 bases). For the CDR3, the DNA is TGTGCCAGCACCCAAGGGGGGGCTGGGTATGGCTACACCTTC. It translates to CASTQGGAGYGYTF.